This T cell receptor beta chain was sequenced for a study of technical replicates of blood from several donors. Clones were read by immunoSEQ multiplex PCR, and TCRdb kept only the in-frame ones, dropping some. The sample lists fewer than 110,000 clones; roughly 95% were seen once. With 1 base clipped from V and 2 bases from J, the junction kept 5 bases outside the gene matches. CDR3 length: 15 amino acids. Germline V gene data show CDR1 as SGDLS and CDR2 as YYNGEE. The source material was T cells isolated from PBMCs. This TCR came from a human donor in good health. The gene calls are TRBV9 and TRBJ1-1, with TRBD1 matching over 7 bases. The CDR3 sequence: CASSVFDRANTEAFF. CDR3 nucleotides: TGTGCCAGCAGCGTATTTGACAGGGCTAACACTGAAGCTTTCTTT.